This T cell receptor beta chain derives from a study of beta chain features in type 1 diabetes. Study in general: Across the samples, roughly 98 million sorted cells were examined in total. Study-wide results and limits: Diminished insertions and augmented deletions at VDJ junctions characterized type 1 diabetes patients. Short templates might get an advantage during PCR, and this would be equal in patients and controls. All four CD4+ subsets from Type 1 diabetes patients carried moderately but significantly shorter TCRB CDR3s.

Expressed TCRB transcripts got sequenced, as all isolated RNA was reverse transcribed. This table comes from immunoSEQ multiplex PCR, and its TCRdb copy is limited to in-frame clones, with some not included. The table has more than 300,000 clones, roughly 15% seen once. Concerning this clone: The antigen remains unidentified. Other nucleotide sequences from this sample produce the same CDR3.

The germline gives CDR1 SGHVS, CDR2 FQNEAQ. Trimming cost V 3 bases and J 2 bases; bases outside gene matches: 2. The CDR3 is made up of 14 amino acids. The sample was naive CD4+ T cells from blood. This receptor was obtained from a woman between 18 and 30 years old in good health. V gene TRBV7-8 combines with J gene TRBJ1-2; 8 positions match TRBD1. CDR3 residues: CASSFGQGNYGYTF. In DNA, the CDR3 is TGTGCCAGCAGCTTTGGACAGGGCAACTATGGCTACACCTTC.